The 32 T cell receptor beta chains presented below share a single source sample, sequenced in a study of OX40 agonist ivuxolimab in advanced cancers. Repertoires were generated with immunoSEQ multiplex PCR, while TCRdb's copy carries only in-frame clones and drops some. Counted here are about 77,000 clones, around nine tenths occurring once; the ten biggest clones make up more than 2.5%. Sequenced material: CD4+ or CD8+ T cells sorted from blood, taken in a trial of the OX40 agonist ivuxolimab. These receptors were taken from an adult with an advanced solid tumor such as melanoma, head and neck, liver or kidney cancer.

A single count supports this clone. This rearrangement joins TRBV2 to TRBJ2-6; unclear D gene. Germline lookup yields CDR1 SNHLY and CDR2 FYNNEI. V lost 6 bases and J 0 bases, leaving 3 bases between the germline ends. The CDR3 runs 13 residues. CDR3 residues: CASSNSGANVLTF. The DNA for the CDR3 is TGTGCCAGCAGCAACTCTGGGGCCAACGTCCTGACTTTC.

V usage is TRBV28 and J usage is TRBJ2-7, with D uncertain. V was trimmed by 10 bases and J by 3 bases, leaving 13 bases between them. The CDR3 consists of 12 residues. Per germline, CDR1 MDHEN and CDR2 SYDVKM. DNA for the CDR3: TGTGCCACCTGTCGGACGGTCTACGAGCAGTACTTC. Amino acid sequence: CATCRTVYEQYF.

This chain connects TRBV10-3 to TRBJ2-1, with 10 bases identical to TRBD1. In germline, CDR1 is ENHRY, CDR2 SYGVKD. This CDR3 has 15 amino acids. Trimming cost V 0 bases and J 9 bases; bases outside gene matches: 5. The CDR3 protein is CAISESGQGGSEQFF. The CDR3 DNA reads TGTGCCATCAGTGAGTCCGGACAGGGGGGAAGTGAGCAGTTCTTC.

The rearrangement uses TRBV5-1 and TRBJ1-1, with TRBD1 as a possible D gene (5 bases). CDR3 size: 14 residues. Germline V CDR1 and CDR2: SGHRS, YFSETQ. Trimming cost V 1 base and J 1 base, with 8 bases left between them. This chain's CDR3 is CASSLTGWNTEAFF. The CDR3, as DNA: TGCGCCAGCAGCTTGACAGGCTGGAACACTGAAGCTTTCTTT.

V and J are TRBV5-4 and TRBJ2-1, with TRBD2 matching over 9 bases. This CDR3 contains 15 residues. Germline lookup yields CDR1 SGHNT and CDR2 YYREEE (reference sequence). V dropped 3 bases and J dropped 3; count of bases not matched to a gene: 4. The CDR3 spells CASSSTSGNYNEQFF. The CDR3 DNA is TGTGCCAGCAGCTCGACTAGCGGCAACTACAATGAGCAGTTCTTC.

The V and J genes are TRBV18 and TRBJ2-1, with a weak D call TRBD2 (5 bases). Germline V CDR1 and CDR2: KGHSH, LQKENI. The length of the CDR3 is 15 residues. Trimming shortened V by 3 bases and J by 0 bases, and 9 bases separated the two germline ends. The CDR3 protein is CASSPDLDSYNEQFF. CDR3 bases: TGTGCCAGCTCACCGGACTTGGACTCCTACAATGAGCAGTTCTTC. The whole variable domain, filled in from reference TRBV18 and TRBJ2-1, reads NAGVMQNPRHLVRRRGQEARLRCSPMKGHSHVYWYRQLPEEGLKFMVYLQKENIIDESGMPKERFSAEFPKEGPSILRIQQVVRGDSAAYFCASSPDLDSYNEQFFGPGTRLTVL.

The chain couples TRBV21-1 to TRBJ2-7; TRBD2 is the table's D call, not checked against the DNA. TRBV21-1 is designated a pseudogene. The CDR3 loop spans 12 amino acids. The CDR3 reads CASSKLLYEQYF. The CDR3 DNA reads TGTGCCAGCAGCAAACTACTCTACGAGCAGTACTTC.

The chain combines TRBV18 with TRBJ2-7; 9 bases agree with TRBD2. Germline values: CDR1 KGHSH, CDR2 LQKENI. Germline trimming cut 3 bases from V and 1 base from J; bases unmatched to any gene: 4. The CDR3 is 15 residues long. The CDR3 DNA sequence: TGTGCCAGCTCACCCGGACTAGCGCCTTCCTACGAGCAGTACTTC. It encodes CASSPGLAPSYEQYF.

The chain employs TRBV30 and TRBJ2-7; D is possibly TRBD1 (6 bases). The CDR3 covers 13 residues. V was cut by 2 bases and J by 2 bases, with 10 bases left in between. Germline V gene lookup returns CDR1 GTSNPN and CDR2 SVGIG (reference sequence). CDR3 nucleotides: TGTGCCTGGAGTTACCCAGGGGCCTACGAGCAGTACTTC. The encoded protein is CAWSYPGAYEQYF.

V is TRBV5-1 and J is TRBJ1-3; D uncertain. The CDR3 has 14 residues. Per germline, CDR1 SGHRS and CDR2 YFSETQ. The V and J ends lost 2 bases and 1 base respectively, with 7 bases between them. The CDR3, as DNA: TGCGCCAGCAGCTTTGACGGGTCTGGAAACACCATATATTTT. It encodes CASSFDGSGNTIYF.

V gene TRBV2 combines with J gene TRBJ2-7; 7 bases agree with TRBD1. Germline lookup yields CDR1 SNHLY and CDR2 FYNNEI. This CDR3 is built from 21 residues. Losses at the gene ends were 4 bases for V and 0 bases for J; bases not matched to a gene: 24. The CDR3 bases are TGTGCCAGCAGTGGGTGGGGGCAACCCGACAGGGCAAGAATAGGCTCCTACGAGCAGTACTTC. It specifies CASSGWGQPDRARIGSYEQYF.

This clone was observed a single time. The chain is built from TRBV28 and TRBJ1-1, with TRBD1 as a possible D gene (5 bases). CDR3 size: 13 residues. Germline lookup yields CDR1 MDHEN and CDR2 SYDVKM. V lost 5 bases to trimming and J lost 12 bases, with 19 bases between them. The CDR3 region has the DNA TGTGCCAGCAGTCCCTGGGACGTCCCGGGGACTTTCTTT. This translates into CASSPWDVPGTFF.

This chain joins TRBV29-1 and TRBJ2-5; D may be TRBD2 (6 bases). Trimming cost V 5 bases and J 5 bases, with 12 bases left between them. This CDR3 has 12 residues. In germline, CDR1 is SQVTM, CDR2 ANQGSEA. For the CDR3, the DNA is TGCAGCGTTACGGGACTCTCCGAGACCCAGTACTTC. This sequence encodes CSVTGLSETQYF.

This clone came up many times. The chain has TRBV10-3 and TRBJ2-7, with D perhaps matching TRBD1 (6 bases). This CDR3 is 16 amino acids long. Germline V gives CDR1 ENHRY, CDR2 SYGVKD. Between the trimmed V and J ends, which lost 3 bases and 6 bases, there was a span of 21 bases. CDR3 nucleotide sequence: TGTGCCATCAGTGATGCAGTAGCTACAGGGAGCGCCGAGCAGTACTTC. Its translation: CAISDAVATGSAEQYF.

The chain combines TRBV18 with TRBJ2-3; D is perhaps TRBD2 (5 bases). V lost 6 bases and J 3 bases, leaving 13 bases between the germline ends. The CDR3 totals 14 residues. CDR1 is KGHSH and CDR2 is LQKENI in the germline V gene. CDR3 loop: CASSPASGTDTQYF. CDR3 bases: TGTGCCAGCTCCCCGGCGTCGGGGACAGATACGCAGTATTTT. Based on the CDR3 plus reference TRBV18 and TRBJ2-3, the full variable domain is NAGVMQNPRHLVRRRGQEARLRCSPMKGHSHVYWYRQLPEEGLKFMVYLQKENIIDESGMPKERFSAEFPKEGPSILRIQQVVRGDSAAYFCASSPASGTDTQYFGPGTRLTVL.

The rearrangement joins TRBV28 to TRBJ1-2; tentative D call: TRBD1 (6 bases). Germline V gene lookup returns CDR1 MDHEN and CDR2 SYDVKM. The CDR3 covers 13 residues. V was shortened by 7 bases and J by 13 bases, with 22 bases between the two germline ends. The CDR3 region is CASTPNLGGLGTF. The DNA for the CDR3 is TGTGCCAGCACCCCAAACCTCGGGGGGCTGGGCACCTTC.

This clone was counted only a few times. The V and J genes are TRBV27 and TRBJ2-5, with D uncertain. Trimming cost V 2 bases and J 2 bases, with 12 bases left between them. The CDR3 totals 15 residues. From germline, CDR1 is MNHEY and CDR2 SMNVEV (reference sequence). The CDR3 DNA is TGTGCCAGCAGTTTAGGATTGGTCGGGCAAGAGACCCAGTACTTC. Translation gives CASSLGLVGQETQYF.

The chain employs TRBV6-1 and TRBJ1-5; D not certain. The germline V gene encodes CDR1 MNHNS and CDR2 SASEGT. This CDR3 is built from 11 residues. Deletions cut 2 bases from V and 10 bases from J, with 6 bases between. In DNA form, the CDR3 reads TGTGCCAGCAGTGAACTCAGCCCCCAGCATTTT. It translates to CASSELSPQHF.

This chain joins TRBV2 and TRBJ2-6; a possible D gene is TRBD1 (5 bases). The CDR3 is made up of 13 amino acids. V gave up 7 bases and J gave up 4 bases, with 8 bases separating them. CDR1 is SNHLY, CDR2 FYNNEI, per germline. Here the CDR3 reads CASTGQGANVLTF. The DNA of the CDR3 is TGTGCCAGCACAGGACAAGGGGCCAACGTCCTGACTTTC.

This chain joins TRBV12-5 and TRBJ2-5; 7 bases are a match to TRBD2. Germline CDR1 reads LGHNT; CDR2 reads FRNRAP. This CDR3 comprises 16 residues. The junction had 13 bases not matched to a gene; V was cut back by 6 bases and J by 3 bases. CDR3 in DNA: TGTGCTAGTGGCCGGGGAATAGCGGGTATTGAAGAGACCCAGTACTTC. Residues: CASGRGIAGIEETQYF.

This CDR3 is CASSQALRSYEQYF. The CDR3 DNA reads TGTGCCAGCAGCCAAGCTCTTAGATCCTACGAGCAGTACTTC. The gene calls are TRBV14 and TRBJ2-7; D remains unclear. CDR1 and CDR2 from the germline V gene are SGHDN and FVKESK. This CDR3 has 14 residues. V dropped 1 base and J dropped 1 base, with 8 bases sitting between them.

The rearrangement links TRBV7-2 to TRBJ2-7; TRBD1 aligns across 9 bases. Germline lookup yields CDR1 SGHTA and CDR2 FQGNSA. This CDR3 spans 12 amino acids. The J segment lost 6 bases and the V segment lost 8 bases, leaving 5 bases of the junction unmatched. In DNA, the CDR3 is TGTGCCAGCGGGACAGGGAATAGCGAGCAGTACTTC. This translates into CASGTGNSEQYF.

The chain recombines TRBV19 with TRBJ2-5, with 7 bases identical to TRBD2. The CDR3 is 14 amino acids. V shed 9 bases, J shed 6 bases, and the junction held 13 bases outside the gene matches. In germline, CDR1 is LNHDA, CDR2 SQIVND (reference sequence). The CDR3 DNA reads TGTGCCAGCTCCCATGGGGGGGACGCCAAGACCCAGTACTTC. Amino acid sequence: CASSHGGDAKTQYF. Based on the CDR3 plus reference TRBV19 and TRBJ2-5, the full variable domain is DGGITQSPKYLFRKEGQNVTLSCEQNLNHDAMYWYRQDPGQGLRLIYYSQIVNDFQKGDIAEGYSVSREKKESFPLTVTSAQKNPTAFYLCASSHGGDAKTQYFGPGTRLLVL.

The chain combines TRBV6-5 with TRBJ2-7; D gene unclear. Trimming pared 2 bases from V and 3 bases from J, leaving 14 bases between. In germline, CDR1 is MNHEY, CDR2 SVGAGI. The CDR3 runs to 15 residues. Written as DNA, the CDR3 is TGTGCCAGCAGTTACGTCGGTCCTTTTAGCTACGAGCAGTACTTC. The encoded protein is CASSYVGPFSYEQYF.

The chain employs TRBV6-6 and TRBJ2-1, with 8 bases fitting TRBD2. The germline gives CDR1 MNHNY, CDR2 SVGAGI (reference sequence). The CDR3 sequence is 16 residues long. The J segment lost 10 bases and the V segment lost 7 bases, leaving 18 bases of the junction unmatched. This CDR3 is CASKRLIGGVNVEQFF. The CDR3 DNA is TGTGCCAGCAAAAGGCTTATCGGGGGGGTGAACGTGGAGCAGTTCTTC.

This chain connects TRBV5-1 to TRBJ1-3, with D possibly being TRBD1 (5 bases). Germline V gives CDR1 SGHRS, CDR2 YFSETQ. This CDR3 comprises 14 residues. V was cut by 4 bases and J by 0 bases, with 8 bases left in between. The CDR3, as DNA: TGCGCCAGCAGCATCGACAGCTCTGGAAACACCATATATTTT. It yields the protein CASSIDSSGNTIYF.

The V call is TRBV6-5, the J call TRBJ1-2; the match to TRBD1 covers 7 bases. The V and J ends lost 2 bases and 6 bases, in that order; junction bases with no gene match: 6. Germline loops: CDR1 MNHEY, CDR2 SVGAGI. CDR3 length: 14 amino acids. The CDR3 DNA sequence: TGTGCCAGCAGTTACGGGGGACAGACGGATGGCTACACCTTC. Translation: CASSYGGQTDGYTF.

About this clone: This same CDR3 is encoded by further DNA sequences in the sample. The chain has TRBV2 and TRBJ1-6; a possible D gene is TRBD1 (6 bases). The germline V and J ends were trimmed by 7 bases and 9 bases, with 16 bases remaining between them. This CDR3 spans 14 amino acids. Germline V CDR1 and CDR2: SNHLY, FYNNEI. The CDR3 here is CASKGEGGGSPLHF. CDR3 DNA: TGTGCCAGCAAGGGGGAGGGTGGGGGTTCACCCCTCCACTTT. Based on the CDR3 plus reference TRBV2 and TRBJ1-6, the full variable domain is EPEVTQTPSHQVTQMGQEVILRCVPISNHLYFYWYRQILGQKVEFLVSFYNNEISEKSEIFDDQFSVERPDGSNFTLKIRSTKLEDSAMYFCASKGEGGGSPLHFGNGTRLTVT.

J is TRBJ1-1 and V is TRBV27; no clear D. Germline lookup yields CDR1 MNHEY and CDR2 SMNVEV (reference sequence). Trimming took 5 bases from V and 2 from J, leaving 9 bases between them. The CDR3 loop spans 13 amino acids. CDR3 residues: CASSPRDNTEAFF. The DNA for the CDR3 is TGTGCCAGCAGTCCACGGGATAACACTGAAGCTTTCTTT.

The gene calls are TRBV30 and TRBJ1-2; D ambiguous. CDR1 is GTSNPN and CDR2 is SVGIG in the germline V gene (reference sequence). Trimming left V 1 base short and J 5 bases short, with 14 bases between. CDR3 size: 14 residues. CDR3 amino acids: CAWSGEFPSYGYTF. CDR3 DNA sequence: TGTGCCTGGAGTGGTGAGTTTCCATCTTATGGCTACACCTTC.

The chain couples TRBV5-1 to TRBJ1-2; a possible D gene is TRBD1 (6 bases). This CDR3 has 16 amino acids. Germline CDR1 SGHRS, CDR2 YFSETQ. Trimming cost V 1 base and J 8 bases, with 21 bases left between them. CDR3 sequence reads: CASSLLSGGRQGGYTF. CDR3 DNA: TGCGCCAGCAGCTTGTTGAGTGGGGGCCGGCAAGGCGGCTACACCTTC.

The V call is TRBV4-1, the J call TRBJ2-1; 10 nucleotides agree with TRBD2. CDR3 length equals 14 residues. Looked up from germline, CDR1 is MGHRA and CDR2 is YSYEKL. V lost 1 base to trimming and J lost 10 bases; unmatched junction nucleotides: 4. The CDR3: CASSQVASGGEQFF. The DNA of the CDR3 is TGCGCCAGCAGCCAAGTGGCTAGCGGGGGAGAGCAGTTCTTC.